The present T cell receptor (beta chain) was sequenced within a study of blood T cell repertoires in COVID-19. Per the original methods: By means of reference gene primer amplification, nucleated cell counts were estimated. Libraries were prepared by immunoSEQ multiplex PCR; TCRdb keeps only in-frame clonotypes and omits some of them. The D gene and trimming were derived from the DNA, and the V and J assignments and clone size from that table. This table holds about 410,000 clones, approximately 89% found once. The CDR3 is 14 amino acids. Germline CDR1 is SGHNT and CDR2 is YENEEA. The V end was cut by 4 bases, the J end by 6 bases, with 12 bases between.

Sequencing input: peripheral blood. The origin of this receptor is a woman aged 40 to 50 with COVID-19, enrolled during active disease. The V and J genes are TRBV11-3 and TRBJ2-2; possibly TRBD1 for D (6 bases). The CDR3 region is CASSSPNRAGELFF. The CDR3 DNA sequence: TGTGCCAGCAGCTCTCCGAACAGGGCCGGGGAGCTGTTTTTT.